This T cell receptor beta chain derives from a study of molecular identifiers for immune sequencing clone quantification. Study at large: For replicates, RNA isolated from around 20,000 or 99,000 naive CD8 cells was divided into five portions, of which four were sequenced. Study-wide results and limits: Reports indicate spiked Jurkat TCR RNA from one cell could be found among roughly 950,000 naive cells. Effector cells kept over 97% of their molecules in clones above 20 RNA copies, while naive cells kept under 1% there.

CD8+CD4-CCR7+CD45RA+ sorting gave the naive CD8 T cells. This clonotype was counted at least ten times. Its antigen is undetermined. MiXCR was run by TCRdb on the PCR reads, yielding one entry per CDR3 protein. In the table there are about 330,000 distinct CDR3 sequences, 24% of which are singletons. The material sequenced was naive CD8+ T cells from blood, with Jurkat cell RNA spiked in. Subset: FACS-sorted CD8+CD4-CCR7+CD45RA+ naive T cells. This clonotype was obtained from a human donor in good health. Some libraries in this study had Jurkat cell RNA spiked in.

CDR3 loop: CASRSSSGGPPEQFF. CDR3 coding DNA: TGTGCCAGCAGATCCTCTAGCGGGGGGCCCCCAGAGCAGTTCTTC. This chain connects TRBV12-3 or TRBV12-4 to TRBJ2-1; 11 bases fit TRBD2. This CDR3 region has 15 residues. V dropped 6 bases and J dropped 10; count of bases not matched to a gene: 11.